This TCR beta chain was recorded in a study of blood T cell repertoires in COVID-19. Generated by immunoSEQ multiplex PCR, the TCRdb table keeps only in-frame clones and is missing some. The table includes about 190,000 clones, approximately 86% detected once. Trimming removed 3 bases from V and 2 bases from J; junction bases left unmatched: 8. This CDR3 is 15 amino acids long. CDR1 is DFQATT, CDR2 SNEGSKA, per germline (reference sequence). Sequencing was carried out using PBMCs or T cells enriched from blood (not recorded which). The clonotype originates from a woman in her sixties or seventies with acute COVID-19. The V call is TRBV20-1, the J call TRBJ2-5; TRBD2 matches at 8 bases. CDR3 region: CSASDAGGSQETQYF. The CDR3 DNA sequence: TGCAGTGCTAGTGATGCGGGGGGAAGTCAAGAGACCCAGTACTTC.